The table lists the clone carrying this T cell receptor (beta chain) with a few counts. Its antigen is undetermined. CDR3 length: 15 residues. Trimming at V came to 5 bases and at J to 8 bases, leaving 5 bases not matched to a gene. Per the germline V gene, CDR1 is MNHEY and CDR2 is SMNVEV (reference sequence). TCRB transcripts that were expressed got sequenced, as all of the isolated RNA had been reverse transcribed. Some clones are missing from TCRdb's copy, which holds only in-frame ones; the method was immunoSEQ multiplex PCR. Of 300,000 or so clones in the sample, 13% are singletons; the top ten hold roughly 0.015%. The sample comes from a study of beta chain features in type 1 diabetes. On the study more broadly: The samples had around 98 million sorted cells examined in all.

Naive, central memory, regulatory and stem cell-like memory cells within the CD4+ compartment were sorted using CD45RO/CCR7/CD25/CD127/CD95/CD27. Broader study findings: Shortening that was moderate but significant affected the TCRB CDR3s of Type 1 diabetes patients in all four CD4+ subsets. Shorter templates may be favored by PCR, equally so in patients and controls.

The origin of this receptor is a woman between 18 and 30 years old with type 1 diabetes. The specimen was naive CD4+ T cells from blood. V and J are TRBV27 and TRBJ2-2; TRBD2 matches 13 bases. The CDR3 sequence: CASSRTSGRQGELFF. The CDR3 bases are TGTGCCAGCAGTCGGACTAGCGGGAGACAGGGGGAGCTGTTTTTT.